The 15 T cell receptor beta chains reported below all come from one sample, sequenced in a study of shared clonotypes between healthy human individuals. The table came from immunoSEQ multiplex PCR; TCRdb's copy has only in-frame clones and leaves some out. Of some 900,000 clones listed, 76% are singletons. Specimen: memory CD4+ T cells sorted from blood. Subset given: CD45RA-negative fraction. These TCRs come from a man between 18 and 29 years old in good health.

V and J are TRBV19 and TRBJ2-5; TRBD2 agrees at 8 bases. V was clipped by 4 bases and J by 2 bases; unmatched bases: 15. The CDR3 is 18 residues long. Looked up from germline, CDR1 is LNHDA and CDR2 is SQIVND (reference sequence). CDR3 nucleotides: TGTGCCAGTAGTAGTACCGCCTCCCTGGCGGGGGGACAAGAGACCCAGTACTTC. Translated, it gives CASSSTASLAGGQETQYF.

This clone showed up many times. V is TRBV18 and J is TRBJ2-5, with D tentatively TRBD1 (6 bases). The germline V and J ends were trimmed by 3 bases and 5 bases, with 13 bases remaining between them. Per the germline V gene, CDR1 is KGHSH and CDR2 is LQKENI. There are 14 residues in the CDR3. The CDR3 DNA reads TGTGCCAGCTCACCGCGGACAGTTTGGGAGACCCAGTACTTC. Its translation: CASSPRTVWETQYF.

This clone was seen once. CDR3 sequence reads: CASRGGAQAPAGTQYF. The CDR3 coding sequence is TGCGCCAGCAGGGGAGGCGCACAGGCCCCAGCGGGGACCCAGTACTTC. This rearrangement joins TRBV5-1 to TRBJ2-5; D perhaps matches TRBD2 (6 bases). CDR1 is SGHRS and CDR2 is YFSETQ in the germline V gene. V lost 5 bases, J lost 7 bases, and 24 bases lay in between. The CDR3 length is 16 residues. Using reference TRBV5-1 and TRBJ2-5 for the parts outside the CDR3, the full variable domain is KAGVTQTPRYLIKTRGQQVTLSCSPISGHRSVSWYQQTPGQGLQFLFEYFSETQRNKGNFPGRFSGRQFSNSRSEMNVSTLELGDSALYLCASRGGAQAPAGTQYFGPGTRLLVL.

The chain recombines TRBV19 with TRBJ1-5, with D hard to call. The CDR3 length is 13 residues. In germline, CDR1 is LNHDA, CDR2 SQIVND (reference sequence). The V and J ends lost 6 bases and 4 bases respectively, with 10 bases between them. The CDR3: CASSTDENQPQHF. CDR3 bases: TGTGCCAGTAGCACAGACGAGAATCAGCCCCAGCATTTT. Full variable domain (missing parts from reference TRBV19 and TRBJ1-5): DGGITQSPKYLFRKEGQNVTLSCEQNLNHDAMYWYRQDPGQGLRLIYYSQIVNDFQKGDIAEGYSVSREKKESFPLTVTSAQKNPTAFYLCASSTDENQPQHFGDGTRLSIL.

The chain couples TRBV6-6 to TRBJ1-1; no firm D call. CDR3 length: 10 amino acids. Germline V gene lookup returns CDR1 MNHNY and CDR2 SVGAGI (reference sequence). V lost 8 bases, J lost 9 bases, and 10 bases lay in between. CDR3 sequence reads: CASGVGKAFF. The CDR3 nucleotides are TGTGCCAGCGGGGTCGGAAAAGCTTTCTTT.

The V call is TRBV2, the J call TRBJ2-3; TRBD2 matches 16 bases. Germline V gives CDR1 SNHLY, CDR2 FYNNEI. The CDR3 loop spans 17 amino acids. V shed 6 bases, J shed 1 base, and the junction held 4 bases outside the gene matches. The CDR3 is CASRSGTSGRGTDTQYF. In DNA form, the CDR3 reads TGTGCCAGCAGGTCCGGGACTAGCGGGAGGGGCACAGATACGCAGTATTTT. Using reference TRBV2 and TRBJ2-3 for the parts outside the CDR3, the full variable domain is EPEVTQTPSHQVTQMGQEVILRCVPISNHLYFYWYRQILGQKVEFLVSFYNNEISEKSEIFDDQFSVERPDGSNFTLKIRSTKLEDSAMYFCASRSGTSGRGTDTQYFGPGTRLTVL.

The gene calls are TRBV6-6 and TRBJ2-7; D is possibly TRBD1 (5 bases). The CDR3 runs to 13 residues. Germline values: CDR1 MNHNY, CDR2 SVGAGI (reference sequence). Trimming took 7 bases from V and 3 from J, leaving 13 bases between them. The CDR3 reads CASTPGQNYEQYF. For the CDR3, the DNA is TGTGCCAGCACCCCAGGGCAGAACTACGAGCAGTACTTC.

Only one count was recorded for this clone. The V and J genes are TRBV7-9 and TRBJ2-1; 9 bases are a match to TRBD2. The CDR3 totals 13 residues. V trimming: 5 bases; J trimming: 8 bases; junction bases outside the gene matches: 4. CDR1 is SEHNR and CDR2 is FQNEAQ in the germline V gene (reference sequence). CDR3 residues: CASSPLAGDEQFF. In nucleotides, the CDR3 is TGTGCCAGCAGCCCTTTAGCGGGGGATGAGCAGTTCTTC.

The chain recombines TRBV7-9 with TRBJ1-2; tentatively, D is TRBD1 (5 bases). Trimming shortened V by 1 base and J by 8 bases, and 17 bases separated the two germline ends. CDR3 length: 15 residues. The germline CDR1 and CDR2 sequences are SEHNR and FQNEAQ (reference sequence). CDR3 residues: CASSLGRGPLTGYTF. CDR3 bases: TGTGCCAGCAGCTTAGGTCGGGGCCCTTTAACGGGCTACACCTTC.

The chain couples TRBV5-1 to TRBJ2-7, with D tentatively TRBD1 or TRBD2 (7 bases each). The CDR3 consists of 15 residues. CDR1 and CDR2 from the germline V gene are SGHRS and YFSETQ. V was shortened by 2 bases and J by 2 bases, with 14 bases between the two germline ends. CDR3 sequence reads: CASSLAGQSTYEQYF. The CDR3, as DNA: TGCGCCAGCAGCTTAGCGGGACAGAGTACCTACGAGCAGTACTTC. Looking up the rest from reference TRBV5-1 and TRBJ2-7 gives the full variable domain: KAGVTQTPRYLIKTRGQQVTLSCSPISGHRSVSWYQQTPGQGLQFLFEYFSETQRNKGNFPGRFSGRQFSNSRSEMNVSTLELGDSALYLCASSLAGQSTYEQYFGPGTRLTVT.

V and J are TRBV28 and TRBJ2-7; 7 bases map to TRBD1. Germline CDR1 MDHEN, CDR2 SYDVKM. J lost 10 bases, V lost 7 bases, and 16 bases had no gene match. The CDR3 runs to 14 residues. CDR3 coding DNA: TGTGCCAGCACCCTGCCGGGACAGACCAGTAAACAGTACTTC. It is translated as CASTLPGQTSKQYF. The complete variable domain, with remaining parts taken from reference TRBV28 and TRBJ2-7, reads DVKVTQSSRYLVKRTGEKVFLECVQDMDHENMFWYRQDPGLGLRLIYFSYDVKMKEKGDIPEGYSVSREKKERFSLILESASTNQTSMYLCASTLPGQTSKQYFGPGTRLTVT.

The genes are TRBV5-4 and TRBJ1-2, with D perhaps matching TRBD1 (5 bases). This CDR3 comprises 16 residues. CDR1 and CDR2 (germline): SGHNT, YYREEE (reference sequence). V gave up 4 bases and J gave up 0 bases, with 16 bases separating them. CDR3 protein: CASSLGEGKANYGYTF. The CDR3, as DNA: TGTGCCAGCAGCCTGGGGGAGGGAAAAGCTAACTATGGCTACACCTTC.

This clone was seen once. Written as DNA, the CDR3 is TGCAGCGTTGAACGACAGGTCGGGACAGGGAACACCGGGGAGCTGTTTTTT. It codes for CSVERQVGTGNTGELFF. The chain joins TRBV29-1 to TRBJ2-2; 8 bases are shared with TRBD1. Looked up from germline, CDR1 is SQVTM and CDR2 is ANQGSEA. The CDR3 runs to 17 residues. With V trimmed by 2 bases and J by 1 base, 9 bases remained unmatched.

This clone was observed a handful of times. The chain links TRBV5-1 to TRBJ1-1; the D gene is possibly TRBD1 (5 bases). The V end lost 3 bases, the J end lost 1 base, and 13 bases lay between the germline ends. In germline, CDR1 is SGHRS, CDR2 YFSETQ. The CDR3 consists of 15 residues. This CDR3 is CASSYQGSGNTEAFF. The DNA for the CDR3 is TGCGCCAGCAGCTACCAGGGTTCCGGGAACACTGAAGCTTTCTTT.

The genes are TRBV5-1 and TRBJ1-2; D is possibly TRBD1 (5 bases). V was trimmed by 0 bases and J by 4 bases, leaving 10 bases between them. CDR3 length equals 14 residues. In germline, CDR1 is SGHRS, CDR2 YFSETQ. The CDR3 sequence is CASSLDGATYGYTF. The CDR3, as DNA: TGCGCCAGCAGCTTGGACGGGGCTACCTATGGCTACACCTTC. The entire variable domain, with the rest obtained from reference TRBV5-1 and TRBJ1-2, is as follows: KAGVTQTPRYLIKTRGQQVTLSCSPISGHRSVSWYQQTPGQGLQFLFEYFSETQRNKGNFPGRFSGRQFSNSRSEMNVSTLELGDSALYLCASSLDGATYGYTFGSGTRLTVV.